The 15 T cell receptor beta chains given below trace back to one sample, sequenced in a study of human T cells and chemical hapten exposure. One entry per CDR3 protein results from TCRdb running MiXCR on the RACE reads. Among 55,000 to 80,000 distinct CDR3 sequences, more than 9.5% were seen once, and the ten largest hold about 2%. As to time point: patch test 3, about 24 weeks after DPC sensitization. Treatment denoted: therapeutic diphenylcyclopropenone sensitization with weekly scalp DPC. The sequencing used whole blood, collected in connection with sensitization to the hapten diphenylcyclopropenone (DPC). These receptors were collected from a woman in her twenties or thirties with alopecia areata. Some clones in this sample may be carry-over from other donors' samples.

This clonotype was seen a few times. The V and J genes are TRBV7-6 and TRBJ2-2; the match to TRBD1 covers 7 bases. V shed 1 base and J 1 base; nucleotides not matched to a gene: 0. This CDR3 region has 15 residues. The germline V gene has CDR1 SGHVS and CDR2 FNYEAQ. The CDR3 DNA reads as TGTGCCAGCAGCTTAGGGACAGGGAACACCGGGGAGCTGTTTTTT. Its protein product is CASSLGTGNTGELFF.

Comment on this clonotype: A junction boundary mismatches the germline segment, possibly from a read error. The chain combines TRBV7-7 with TRBJ2-6; D not resolved. In germline, CDR1 is SSHAT, CDR2 FNYEAQ (reference sequence). This CDR3 is built from 14 residues. CDR3 sequence reads: CASSRTSGANVLTF. The CDR3 DNA is TGTGCTAGCAGCCGTACCTCTGGGGCCAACGTCCTGACTTTC.

This clonotype was seen at least ten times. V usage is TRBV4-2 and J usage is TRBJ1-5, with no clear D. CDR3 length: 13 residues. The germline gives CDR1 LGHNA, CDR2 YNFKEQ. Trimming cost V 8 bases and J 4 bases, with 12 bases left between them. The CDR3 DNA follows: TGTGCCAGCCGAGGAAGTGGAAATCAGCCCCAGCATTTT. Protein: CASRGSGNQPQHF.

This clonotype showed up many times. The V and J genes are TRBV3-1 and TRBJ1-2; 10 nucleotides match TRBD1. The germline V gene has CDR1 LGHDT and CDR2 YNNKEL (reference sequence). V gave up 5 bases and J gave up 4 bases; unmatched junction bases: 4. The CDR3 length is 14 residues. The CDR3 region is CASSGQGVGYGYTF. The CDR3 DNA follows: TGTGCCAGCAGCGGACAGGGGGTGGGCTATGGCTACACCTTC.

The sample holds a few counts of this clonotype. V and J are TRBV20-1 and TRBJ1-2; 9 nucleotides align to TRBD1. Trimming took 3 bases from V and 4 from J; bases not matched to a gene: 6. The CDR3 length is 14 residues. The germline CDR1 and CDR2 sequences are DFQATT and SNEGSKA (reference sequence). Written as DNA, the CDR3 is TGCAGTGCTAGGGAGACAGGGGGGGCCTATGGCTACACCTTC. Translation gives CSARETGGAYGYTF.

This clonotype appeared many times. Written as DNA, the CDR3 is TGTGCCAGCAGCTACCGTTCGGGACTAGCGAGCAACACCGGGGAGCTGTTTTTT. This gives the protein CASSYRSGLASNTGELFF. The chain couples TRBV7-2 to TRBJ2-2; 10 bases fit TRBD2. The germline V gene encodes CDR1 SGHTA and CDR2 FQGNSA. This CDR3 comprises 18 residues. V shed 4 bases and J 2 bases; nucleotides not matched to a gene: 10.

In its sample, this clonotype was seen a few times. The CDR3 sequence is CASSLAGRDETQYF. CDR3 DNA sequence: TGTGCCAGCAGTTTAGCAGGCAGGGACGAGACCCAGTACTTC. V and J are TRBV27 and TRBJ2-5; perhaps D is TRBD1 or TRBD2 (5 bases each). The germline V gene has CDR1 MNHEY and CDR2 SMNVEV (reference sequence). Trimming left V 2 bases short and J 5 bases short, with 12 bases between. This CDR3 has 14 amino acids.

The CDR3 coding sequence is TGTGCCAGCAGCTTAGTTCAGGCGGGAACAGAAGAGACCCAGTACTTC. Translating gives CASSLVQAGTEETQYF. This rearrangement joins TRBV7-8 to TRBJ2-5, with a weak D call TRBD2 (6 bases). CDR3 length equals 16 residues. The germline gives CDR1 SGHVS, CDR2 FQNEAQ. V was trimmed by 1 base and J by 3 bases, leaving 15 bases between them.

This rearrangement joins TRBV10-3 to TRBJ2-5; unclear D gene. Trimming took off 3 bases at V and 3 bases at J, with 5 bases between the two ends. Germline V lookup: CDR1 ENHRY, CDR2 SYGVKD. This CDR3 is 12 amino acids long. CDR3 in amino acids: CAISDREETQYF. The DNA of the CDR3 is TGTGCCATCAGTGACCGGGAAGAGACCCAGTACTTC.

This clonotype was seen ten or more times. In DNA form, the CDR3 reads TGCAGCGTTGATCCACGACAGGGAACATACAATGAGCAGTTCTTC. Amino acid sequence: CSVDPRQGTYNEQFF. The chain recombines TRBV29-1 with TRBJ2-1; 7 nucleotides align to TRBD1. CDR3 length equals 15 residues. V was pared by 3 bases and J by 4 bases, with 9 bases of the junction left unmatched. Germline V gives CDR1 SQVTM, CDR2 ANQGSEA.

This clonotype has at least ten counts. V is TRBV27 and J is TRBJ2-7, with D tentatively TRBD1 (6 bases). Germline V gives CDR1 MNHEY, CDR2 SMNVEV (reference sequence). The CDR3 extends over 14 amino acids. Trimming pared 4 bases from V and 5 bases from J, leaving 15 bases between. The CDR3 loop is CASSYRGGPNEQYF. The CDR3 nucleotides read TGTGCCAGCAGTTATCGAGGGGGTCCCAACGAGCAGTACTTC.

The chain is built from TRBV29-1 and TRBJ1-1, with unresolved D. V dropped 7 bases and J dropped 4 bases, with 13 bases sitting between them. The CDR3 consists of 12 residues. CDR1 and CDR2 from the germline V gene are SQVTM and ANQGSEA. Here the CDR3 reads CSAIITGTEAFF. The CDR3 bases are TGCAGCGCCATTATAACGGGCACTGAAGCTTTCTTT.

This chain uses TRBV4-3 with TRBJ2-3; either TRBD1 or TRBD2 may fit D (5 bases each). V lost 0 bases, J lost 2 bases, and 12 bases lay in between. The germline V gene encodes CDR1 LGHNA and CDR2 YSLEER. CDR3 size: 16 residues. CDR3: CASSQDSGPITDTQYF. The CDR3 nucleotides read TGCGCCAGCAGCCAAGATTCGGGACCGATCACAGATACGCAGTATTTT.

Ten or more counts support this clonotype. The chain employs TRBV7-9 and TRBJ2-6; a possible D gene is TRBD1 (5 bases). The CDR3 has 20 residues. Trimming took 0 bases from V and 0 from J, leaving 18 bases between them. Germline V CDR1 and CDR2: SEHNR, FQNEAQ (reference sequence). The chain's CDR3 is CASSLADSRTRFSGANVLTF. In DNA, the CDR3 is TGTGCCAGCAGCTTAGCAGACAGCAGGACAAGATTCTCTGGGGCCAACGTCCTGACTTTC.

The chain has TRBV7-2 and TRBJ2-5; D unclear. The CDR3 length is 14 residues. The germline CDR1 and CDR2 sequences are SGHTA and FQGNSA. Trimming pared 0 bases from V and 4 bases from J, leaving 9 bases between. The CDR3 is CASSLARVRETQYF. The CDR3, as DNA: TGTGCCAGCAGCTTAGCTAGGGTCCGAGAGACCCAGTACTTC. Together with reference TRBV7-2 and TRBJ2-5, the CDR3 gives the full variable domain: GAGVSQSPSNKVTEKGKDVELRCDPISGHTALYWYRQSLGQGLEFLIYFQGNSAPDKSGLPSDRFSAERTGGSVSTLTIQRTQQEDSAVYLCASSLARVRETQYFGPGTRLLVL.